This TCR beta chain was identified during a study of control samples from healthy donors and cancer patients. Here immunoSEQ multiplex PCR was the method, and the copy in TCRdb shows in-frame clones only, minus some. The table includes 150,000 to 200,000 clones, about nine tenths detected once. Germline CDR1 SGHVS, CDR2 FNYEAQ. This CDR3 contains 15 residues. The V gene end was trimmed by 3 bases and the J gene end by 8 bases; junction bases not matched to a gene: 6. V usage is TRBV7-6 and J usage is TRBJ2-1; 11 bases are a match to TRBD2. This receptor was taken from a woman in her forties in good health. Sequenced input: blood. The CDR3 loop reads CASSLLTSGGDEQFF. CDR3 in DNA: TGTGCCAGCAGCTTGTTAACTAGCGGGGGCGATGAGCAGTTCTTC. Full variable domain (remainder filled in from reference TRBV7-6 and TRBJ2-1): GAGVSQSPRYKVTKRGQDVALRCDPISGHVSLYWYRQALGQGPEFLTYFNYEAQQDKSGLPNDRFSAERPEGSISTLTIQRTEQRDSAMYRCASSLLTSGGDEQFFGPGTRLTVL.